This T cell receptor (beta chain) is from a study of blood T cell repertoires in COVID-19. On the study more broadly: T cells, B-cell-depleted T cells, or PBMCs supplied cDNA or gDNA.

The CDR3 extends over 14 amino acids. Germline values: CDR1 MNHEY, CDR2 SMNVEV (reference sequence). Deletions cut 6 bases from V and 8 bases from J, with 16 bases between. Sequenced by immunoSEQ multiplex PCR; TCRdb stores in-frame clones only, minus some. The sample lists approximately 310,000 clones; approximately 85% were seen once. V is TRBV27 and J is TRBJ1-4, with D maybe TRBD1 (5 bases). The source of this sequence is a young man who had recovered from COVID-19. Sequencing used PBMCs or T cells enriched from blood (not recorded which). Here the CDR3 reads CASRFAVTDEKLFF. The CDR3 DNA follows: TGTGCCAGCAGATTTGCCGTGACAGACGAAAAACTGTTTTTT.